This TCR beta chain was documented in a study of beta chain features in type 1 diabetes. Study-wide results and limits: TCRB CDR3 length was moderately but significantly reduced in all four CD4+ subsets of Type 1 diabetes patients.

This clone showed up just a few times. Its specificity is not known. Expressed TCRB transcripts got sequenced, as all isolated RNA was reverse transcribed. Measured with immunoSEQ multiplex PCR; TCRdb has only the in-frame clones, and not every one. The sample records 95,000 to 150,000 clones, roughly 17% being singletons. Trimming shortened V by 2 bases and J by 5 bases, and 10 bases separated the two germline ends. Per the germline V gene, CDR1 is MNHNS and CDR2 is SASEGT. The CDR3 contains 14 residues. The V call is TRBV6-1, the J call TRBJ2-1, with D maybe TRBD2 (6 bases). Sequences were obtained from central memory CD4+ T cells from blood. The receptor was isolated from a man aged 25-45 years with type 1 diabetes. CDR3 protein: CASSEWDFHNEQFF. Here the CDR3 DNA reads TGTGCCAGCAGTGAATGGGACTTCCACAATGAGCAGTTCTTC.